The 24 T cell receptor beta chains given below trace back to one sample, sequenced in a study of sequential checkpoint blockade in melanoma (dated by TCRdb to between 2017 and 2020). Library prep was done by the immunoSEQ multiplex PCR assay. TCRdb took over this immuneACCESS table, retaining in-frame rearrangements with V and J assigned. Such tables are incomplete; in checked studies, under half of the missing clones stem from an unresolved V gene, and the remainder is unexplained. This sample has approximately 4,900 clones in its table, and approximately 35% of those were observed once. Of the sample, 10% to 15% falls within the top ten clones. The meaning of the sample's treatment or condition label: randomized to nivolumab then ipilimumab (arm A) or the reverse (arm B). Material: tumor tissue (inferred from file names), obtained from a patient given nivolumab and ipilimumab in sequence. Receptors originate from a human donor with melanoma.

This clone was detected only a few times. This chain connects TRBV2 to TRBJ2-3; D uncertain. From germline, CDR1 is SNHLY and CDR2 FYNNEI. The CDR3 loop spans 13 amino acids. V was clipped by 6 bases and J by 4 bases, with 11 bases between them. Here the CDR3 reads CASRDGLSDTQYF. In nucleotides, the CDR3 is TGTGCCAGCAGGGACGGGTTATCAGATACGCAGTATTTT.

This clone has a handful of counts. The J gene is TRBJ1-1, the V gene TRBV19; 8 nucleotides match TRBD1. With V trimmed by 7 bases and J by 7 bases, 8 bases remained unmatched. The V gene's germline CDR1 is LNHDA and CDR2 SQIVND (reference sequence). The CDR3 is 13 amino acids. The CDR3 here is CASMGQVFGEAFF. CDR3 sequence (DNA): TGTGCCAGTATGGGACAGGTTTTTGGTGAAGCTTTCTTT.

The chain links TRBV6-8 to TRBJ2-1; D gene ambiguous. Per germline, CDR1 MNHGY and CDR2 SAAAGT. CDR3 length equals 13 residues. V shed 0 bases and J shed 5 bases, with 5 bases lying between them. CDR3 sequence reads: CASSYSRNNEQFF. CDR3 coding DNA: TGTGCCAGCAGTTACTCGCGAAACAATGAGCAGTTCTTC.

In this sample, this clone turned up a few times. The rearrangement links TRBV11-3 to TRBJ2-7; possibly TRBD1 for D (5 bases). Germline V gene sequence: CDR1 SGHNT, CDR2 YENEEA. Trimming shortened V by 2 bases and J by 1 base, and 18 bases separated the two germline ends. The CDR3 is 17 residues long. DNA for the CDR3: TGTGCCAGCAGCTTATCCCTTTTGGGGCAGGGATCCTACGAGCAGTACTTC. Protein: CASSLSLLGQGSYEQYF.

This chain links TRBV30 with TRBJ1-2, with D tentatively TRBD1 (6 bases). Trimming left V 4 bases short and J 7 bases short, with 13 bases between. CDR1 and CDR2 from the germline V gene are GTSNPN and SVGIG (reference sequence). CDR3 length equals 12 residues. The CDR3: CAWKRGAGGYTF. CDR3 DNA: TGTGCCTGGAAACGGGGGGCTGGTGGCTACACCTTC.

The chain couples TRBV5-1 to TRBJ1-6; 10 nucleotides match TRBD1. The CDR3 has 15 residues. From germline, CDR1 is SGHRS and CDR2 YFSETQ. V was pared by 0 bases and J by 8 bases, with 2 bases of the junction left unmatched. As DNA, the CDR3 is TGCGCCAGCAGCTTGGTTGGGACAGGGGATTCACCCCTCCACTTT. Amino acids: CASSLVGTGDSPLHF. The whole variable domain, filled in from reference TRBV5-1 and TRBJ1-6, reads KAGVTQTPRYLIKTRGQQVTLSCSPISGHRSVSWYQQTPGQGLQFLFEYFSETQRNKGNFPGRFSGRQFSNSRSEMNVSTLELGDSALYLCASSLVGTGDSPLHFGNGTRLTVT.

J is TRBJ2-7 and V is TRBV5-1, with a possible D match to TRBD2 (6 bases). The CDR3 runs 16 residues. Trimming left V 3 bases short and J 2 bases short, with 18 bases between. Per germline, CDR1 SGHRS and CDR2 YFSETQ. CDR3 coding DNA: TGCGCCAGCAGCTCACGTGGGGGGTTCCCCACCTACGAGCAGTACTTC. This sequence encodes CASSSRGGFPTYEQYF.

V usage is TRBV25-1 and J usage is TRBJ1-4; D might be TRBD1 (5 bases). The ends were cut back, 5 bases at V and 3 bases at J, with 10 bases in the middle. The CDR3 sequence is 14 residues long. Germline-derived CDR1 and CDR2 are MGHDK and SYGVNS. The CDR3 region is CASSRTGPNEKLFF. CDR3 bases: TGTGCCAGCAGTCGCACAGGTCCTAATGAAAAACTGTTTTTT.

This clone came up once. This chain uses TRBV29-1 with TRBJ2-1, with 9 bases aligning to TRBD1. The CDR3 consists of 20 residues. Trimming cost V 4 bases and J 7 bases; bases outside gene matches: 26. Germline values: CDR1 SQVTM, CDR2 ANQGSEA. The CDR3 here is CSVVTVGDREIYYNTNEQFF. The CDR3 region has the DNA TGCAGCGTTGTCACGGTGGGGGACAGGGAAATATACTACAATACGAATGAGCAGTTCTTC.

The chain is built from TRBV5-1 and TRBJ2-3, with D possibly being TRBD2 (6 bases). The CDR3 totals 14 residues. Germline CDR1 is SGHRS and CDR2 is YFSETQ. Deletions cut 4 bases from V and 2 bases from J, with 11 bases between. The CDR3 is CASSPGDFTDTQYF. CDR3 bases: TGCGCCAGCAGCCCGGGGGATTTCACAGATACGCAGTATTTT.

The V gene is TRBV30, the J gene TRBJ1-4; D unclear. V lost 3 bases and J 2 bases, leaving 13 bases between the germline ends. The germline V gene has CDR1 GTSNPN and CDR2 SVGIG (reference sequence). This CDR3 has 15 residues. The CDR3 sequence is CAWRSEGPTNEKLFF. In nucleotides, the CDR3 is TGTGCCTGGAGGTCTGAGGGTCCGACTAATGAAAAACTGTTTTTT. The full variable domain, rest sourced from reference TRBV30 and TRBJ1-4, is SQTIHQWPATLVQPVGSPLSLECTVEGTSNPNLYWYRQAAGRGLQLLFYSVGIGQISSEVPQNLSASRPQDRQFILSSKKLLLSDSGFYLCAWRSEGPTNEKLFFGSGTQLSVL.

The chain recombines TRBV19 with TRBJ1-3; D remains ambiguous. Trimming cost V 5 bases and J 2 bases, with 13 bases left between them. Germline V gene sequence: CDR1 LNHDA, CDR2 SQIVND (reference sequence). The length of the CDR3 is 15 residues. The CDR3 region is CASSWEPGTGNTIYF. The CDR3 region has the DNA TGTGCCAGTAGTTGGGAGCCAGGAACTGGAAACACCATATATTTT.

By share, this clone counts as hyperexpanded. This chain links TRBV11-3 with TRBJ1-5; a weak D match, TRBD1 (6 bases). Per the germline V gene, CDR1 is SGHNT and CDR2 is YENEEA. The CDR3 length is 15 residues. V was trimmed by 5 bases and J by 2 bases, leaving 13 bases between them. CDR3 nucleotide sequence: TGTGCCAGCAGCCTCGGGGGGCTCGGCAATCAGCCCCAGCATTTT. Residues: CASSLGGLGNQPQHF.

This clone has only a few counts. The chain uses TRBV30 and TRBJ2-7, with 9 positions matching TRBD2. Germline trimming cut 5 bases from V and 5 bases from J; bases unmatched to any gene: 10. The germline gives CDR1 GTSNPN, CDR2 SVGIG (reference sequence). The CDR3 totals 14 residues. CDR3 sequence (DNA): TGTGCCTGGGGCCTTAGCGGGGGCTCAAACGAGCAGTACTTC. It encodes CAWGLSGGSNEQYF.

V usage is TRBV5-1 and J usage is TRBJ2-5, with a tentative D call TRBD1 (5 bases). Germline lookup yields CDR1 SGHRS and CDR2 YFSETQ. Trimming shortened V by 7 bases and J by 2 bases, and 15 bases separated the two germline ends. The CDR3 covers 14 residues. The CDR3 DNA reads as TGCGCCAGCCGTTTGACAGTCCCACAAGAGACCCAGTACTTC. Protein sequence: CASRLTVPQETQYF.

By share, this clone counts as medium-sized. J is TRBJ2-5 and V is TRBV11-3, with TRBD1 matching 10 bases. Germline V gene sequence: CDR1 SGHNT, CDR2 YENEEA. V lost 5 bases and J lost 5; bases outside the gene matches: 8. CDR3 length: 15 amino acids. The CDR3 DNA follows: TGTGCCAGCAGCCCGCGGGACAGGGGTGAGGAGACCCAGTACTTC. Translation: CASSPRDRGEETQYF.

The V gene is TRBV29-1, the J gene TRBJ1-1; D might be TRBD1 (6 bases). The CDR3 has 15 residues. Trimming pared 7 bases from V and 2 bases from J, leaving 20 bases between. The germline V gene encodes CDR1 SQVTM and CDR2 ANQGSEA. The CDR3 coding sequence is TGCAGCGCCCGAAAACCGACAGGTAGTAACACTGAAGCTTTCTTT. Its protein product is CSARKPTGSNTEAFF.

This clone was picked up a small number of times. The rearrangement links TRBV29-1 to TRBJ2-3; TRBD2 agrees at 11 bases. The J segment lost 2 bases and the V segment lost 3 bases, leaving 7 bases of the junction unmatched. The CDR3 extends over 16 amino acids. CDR1 is SQVTM and CDR2 is ANQGSEA in the germline V gene. CDR3 loop: CSVDQLAGAATDTQYF. The CDR3, as DNA: TGCAGCGTTGATCAACTAGCGGGGGCGGCCACAGATACGCAGTATTTT.

The chain combines TRBV29-1 with TRBJ1-1; unclear D gene. The germline V gene encodes CDR1 SQVTM and CDR2 ANQGSEA. This CDR3 is built from 12 residues. Trimming removed 3 bases from V and 4 bases from J, with 9 bases in between. In DNA form, the CDR3 reads TGCAGCGTTGAGGGAGGTACCACTGAAGCTTTCTTT. It yields the protein CSVEGGTTEAFF.

The chain is built from TRBV18 and TRBJ2-2; either TRBD1 or TRBD2 may fit D (6 bases each). The CDR3 runs to 14 residues. Germline loops: CDR1 KGHSH, CDR2 LQKENI. V shed 6 bases and J shed 6 bases, with 14 bases lying between them. The CDR3 DNA sequence: TGTGCCAGCTCTGTTCGGGGGCAGCCCGGGGAGCTGTTTTTT. It yields the protein CASSVRGQPGELFF.

This chain uses TRBV15 with TRBJ1-2, with TRBD1 matching over 9 bases. The CDR3 is 15 residues long. V shed 3 bases, J shed 4 bases, and the junction held 6 bases outside the gene matches. CDR1 and CDR2 (germline): LNHNV, YYDKDF (reference sequence). The chain's CDR3 is CATSRDRGPVYGYTF. As DNA, the CDR3 is TGTGCCACCAGCAGGGACAGGGGACCGGTCTATGGCTACACCTTC. Using reference TRBV15 and TRBJ1-2 for the parts outside the CDR3, the full variable domain is DAMVIQNPRYQVTQFGKPVTLSCSQTLNHNVMYWYQQKSSQAPKLLFHYYDKDFNNEADTPDNFQSRRPNTSFCFLDIRSPGLGDTAMYLCATSRDRGPVYGYTFGSGTRLTVV.

By its share, this clone is medium-sized. The chain recombines TRBV18 with TRBJ1-4, with 10 bases matching TRBD1. CDR3 length: 15 amino acids. Germline lookup yields CDR1 KGHSH and CDR2 LQKENI. V shed 6 bases and J 8 bases; nucleotides not matched to a gene: 9. CDR3 in DNA: TGTGCCAGCTCGGCTTCGGGACAGGGGAGAGAAAAACTGTTTTTT. Translated: CASSASGQGREKLFF.

This CDR3 reads CASSRQGPNTEAFF. In DNA form, the CDR3 reads TGCGCCAGCAGTCGACAGGGGCCGAACACTGAAGCTTTCTTT. V and J are TRBV5-1 and TRBJ1-1; 8 bases line up with TRBD1. Germline V CDR1 and CDR2: SGHRS, YFSETQ. The J segment lost 1 base and the V segment lost 5 bases, leaving 4 bases of the junction unmatched. The CDR3 runs 14 residues.

V and J are TRBV10-3 and TRBJ2-7; D may be TRBD1 (5 bases). Germline CDR1 reads ENHRY; CDR2 reads SYGVKD. V lost 2 bases and J 0 bases, leaving 5 bases between the germline ends. The CDR3 runs 13 residues. CDR3 sequence reads: CAISETGSYEQYF. The CDR3 DNA reads TGTGCCATCAGTGAGACAGGCTCCTACGAGCAGTACTTC.